Listed below are T cell receptor beta chains from one sample, sequenced in a study of response to subunit inactivated influenza vaccine. Via MiXCR, TCRdb re-called the RT-PCR reads, giving one row per CDR3 protein. Of hundreds of thousands of distinct CDR3 sequences detected, about 12% appear once; the ten largest clones hold 9.5% to 13%. The sequencing here drew on PBMCs from blood, taken on the day of vaccination. These receptors came from a middle-aged man who received an inactivated influenza vaccine. The CDR3 runs from the conserved cysteine through the conserved F or W. A D gene is named only where the DNA matches it firmly. For some rows the clone size is stated as once, few or many, or as a class when expanded; others skip it.

TRBD2,many,TRBV12-3/TRBV12-4,TRBJ2-7,CASSRTSGGPRDEQYF,TGTGCCAGCAGTCGGACTAGCGGGGGCCCCAGGGACGAGCAGTACTTC
TRBD1,few,TRBV5-6,TRBJ2-5,CASSFFRDSEETQYF,TGTGCCAGCAGCTTTTTTCGGGACAGCGAAGAGACCCAGTACTTC
-,few,TRBV30,TRBJ1-1,CAWTPRGNTEAFF,TGTGCCTGGACCCCCCGGGGGAACACTGAAGCTTTCTTT
-,-,TRBV27,TRBJ2-5,CASSFGGRGTQYF,TGTGCCAGCAGTTTCGGCGGCCGGGGGACCCAGTACTTC
TRBD1,few,TRBV12-3/TRBV12-4,TRBJ1-2,CASSSPQGAGSYGYTF,TGTGCCAGCAGTTCGCCTCAGGGGGCAGGGTCCTATGGCTACACCTTC
-,many,TRBV6-1,TRBJ1-3,CASNSWDSGNTIYF,TGTGCCAGCAACTCGTGGGACTCTGGAAACACCATATATTTT
-,many,TRBV2,TRBJ1-5,CASSSSGQPQHF,TGTGCCAGCAGTTCCTCGGGGCAGCCCCAGCATTTT
TRBD1,-,TRBV5-1,TRBJ2-2,CASSWRTGTTGELFF,TGCGCCAGCAGCTGGAGGACAGGGACCACCGGGGAGCTGTTTTTT
TRBD2,many,TRBV29-1,TRBJ2-3,CSVDGTSGAHTDTQYF,TGCAGCGTTGATGGTACTAGCGGGGCACACACAGATACGCAGTATTTT
TRBD2,few,TRBV12-3/TRBV12-4,TRBJ2-3,CASKPPRRGGTDTQYF,TGTGCCAGCAAACCCCCACGGCGGGGGGGCACAGATACGCAGTATTTT
TRBD2,few,TRBV5-1,TRBJ2-5,CASSTGTSGVIGETQYF,TGCGCCAGCAGCACGGGGACTAGCGGGGTCATTGGAGAGACCCAGTACTTC
TRBD1,few,TRBV9,TRBJ1-2,CASSLGTGPRLDYGYTF,TGTGCCAGCAGCCTCGGGACAGGGCCCCGATTGGACTATGGCTACACCTTC
-,many,TRBV5-6,TRBJ2-3,CASSSGPDTQYF,TGTGCCAGCAGCTCAGGTCCAGATACGCAGTATTTT
TRBD2,many,TRBV20-1,TRBJ2-3,CSARITSGVTDTQYF,TGCAGTGCTAGAATAACTAGCGGGGTAACAGATACGCAGTATTTT
-,few,TRBV5-6,TRBJ2-2,CASSLSPWPDTGELFF,TGTGCCAGCAGCTTGTCTCCCTGGCCGGACACCGGGGAGCTGTTTTTT
-,few,TRBV28,TRBJ2-7,CASSFTLARGTYEQYF,TGTGCCAGCAGTTTTACCCTGGCCAGGGGAACCTACGAGCAGTACTTC
TRBD2,many,TRBV20-1,TRBJ2-5,CSASLSGGQETQYF,TGCAGTGCTAGCTTGTCGGGGGGTCAAGAGACCCAGTACTTC
TRBD1,few,TRBV6-1,TRBJ1-4,CASRQGASEKLFF,TGTGCCAGCCGGCAGGGGGCGAGTGAAAAACTGTTTTTT
TRBD2,few,TRBV20-1,TRBJ2-7,CSASAGAGERYF,TGCAGTGCTAGTGCGGGAGCCGGAGAGCGGTACTTC
-,few,TRBV4-2,TRBJ1-2,CASSQEGGRQGGYGYTF,TGTGCCAGCAGCCAAGAGGGGGGGAGGCAGGGCGGCTATGGCTACACCTTC
-,-,TRBV27,TRBJ2-7,CASTSRAYEQYF,TGTGCCAGCACTAGCAGGGCTTACGAGCAGTACTTC
TRBD2,-,TRBV11-2,TRBJ2-3,CASSPHIFQRGSTDTQYF,TGTGCCAGCAGCCCCCACATATTCCAGCGGGGGAGCACAGATACGCAGTATTTT
-,many,TRBV15,TRBJ2-1,CATSRVGELRRRNNEQFF,TGTGCCACCAGCAGAGTGGGGGAACTAAGACGGAGGAACAATGAGCAGTTCTTC
-,-,TRBV5-1,TRBJ1-6,CASSLDGVNSPLHF,TGCGCCAGCAGCTTGGACGGAGTAAATTCACCCCTCCACTTT
-,few,TRBV18,TRBJ2-1,CASSPPWPGSYNEQFF,TGTGCCAGCTCACCCCCTTGGCCAGGATCCTACAATGAGCAGTTCTTC
TRBD2,-,TRBV2,TRBJ2-1,CASIRGGGRAYNEQFF,TGTGCCAGCATACGAGGGGGCGGGAGGGCCTACAATGAGCAGTTCTTC
-,-,TRBV30,TRBJ2-1,CAWSVFGRIRTEQFF,TGTGCCTGGAGTGTTTTCGGGAGAATACGAACGGAGCAGTTCTTC
TRBD1,once,TRBV27,TRBJ2-2,CASSLMSTGGNTGELFF,TGTGCCAGCAGTTTAATGTCGACAGGGGGGAACACCGGGGAGCTGTTTTTT
-,-,TRBV5-6,TRBJ1-6,CASSLVTYNSPLHF,TGTGCCAGCAGCTTGGTTACCTATAATTCACCCCTCCACTTT
TRBD2,few,TRBV7-6,TRBJ2-3,CASSLQTSGGYSTDTQYF,TGTGCCAGCAGCTTGCAGACTAGCGGGGGGTATAGCACAGATACGCAGTATTTT
-,few,TRBV28,TRBJ1-2,CASEHQSNYGYTF,TGTGCCAGCGAACATCAATCTAACTATGGCTACACCTTC
-,few,TRBV15,TRBJ2-3,CATSRENRYPELF,TGTGCCACCAGCAGAGAAAACAGGTATCCCGAATTGTTT
-,many,TRBV5-1,TRBJ1-2,CASSPGLYSYTF,TGCGCCAGCAGCCCTGGACTGTATAGCTACACCTTC
-,few,TRBV2,TRBJ2-5,CASKVGRETQYF,TGTGCCAGCAAGGTCGGACGGGAGACCCAGTACTTC
TRBD2,-,TRBV20-1,TRBJ2-2,CSARGISGAGELFF,TGCAGTGCTAGAGGGATTAGCGGGGCCGGGGAGCTGTTTTTT
TRBD2,few,TRBV6-5,TRBJ2-1,CASSYGGREDNEQFF,TGTGCCAGCAGTTACGGCGGGAGGGAAGACAATGAGCAGTTCTTC
-,-,TRBV5-4,TRBJ1-2,CASTQTGGNYGYTF,TGTGCCAGCACCCAAACCGGGGGCAACTATGGCTACACCTTC
TRBD2,few,TRBV10-3,TRBJ2-3,CAISEPGLAGAGTDTQYF,TGTGCCATCAGTGAGCCGGGACTAGCGGGAGCCGGCACAGATACGCAGTATTTT
-,-,TRBV4-3,TRBJ1-3,CASSRVPGAGGNTIYF,TGCGCCAGCAGTCGCGTTCCAGGGGCAGGAGGAAACACCATATATTTT
-,-,TRBV20-1,TRBJ2-5,CSARSGLAETQYF,TGCAGTGCTAGATCAGGTCTCGCAGAGACCCAGTACTTC
TRBD2,-,TRBV20-1,TRBJ2-1,CSAREWGGGEQFF,TGCAGTGCTAGAGAGTGGGGGGGAGGTGAGCAGTTCTTC
-,few,TRBV7-8,TRBJ2-7,CASSQTPGRSYEQYF,TGTGCCAGCAGCCAAACCCCGGGGCGCAGCTACGAGCAGTACTTC
-,few,TRBV10-3,TRBJ2-1,CAISVVVSSSYNEQFF,TGTGCCATCAGTGTCGTTGTTTCGAGCTCCTACAATGAGCAGTTCTTC
TRBD2,few,TRBV25-1,TRBJ2-5,CASKGLAVQETQYF,TGTGCCAGCAAGGGCCTAGCGGTTCAAGAGACCCAGTACTTC
-,many,TRBV5-1,TRBJ2-7,CASSLDFGAYEQYF,TGCGCCAGCAGCTTGGATTTCGGAGCCTACGAGCAGTACTTC
-,few,TRBV3-1,TRBJ1-1,CASSQDRPGLRDTEAFF,TGTGCCAGCAGCCAAGATCGCCCCGGCTTGCGGGACACTGAAGCTTTCTTT
-,-,TRBV6-5,TRBJ1-5,CASSYSMSQPQHF,TGTGCCAGCAGTTACTCGATGTCTCAGCCCCAGCATTTT
TRBD2,-,TRBV10-3,TRBJ2-1,CAIQRESVSEQFF,TGTGCCATCCAGCGGGAGTCAGTGTCGGAACAGTTCTTC
TRBD2,few,TRBV7-2,TRBJ2-5,CASSLPGTSRETQYF,TGTGCCAGCAGCTTACCAGGGACTAGCCGAGAGACCCAGTACTTC
-,-,TRBV5-1,TRBJ1-4,CASSQGRGWNEKLFF,TGCGCCAGCAGCCAAGGACGGGGATGGAATGAAAAACTGTTTTTT
-,-,TRBV12-3/TRBV12-4,TRBJ1-5,CASSSQGNNQPQHF,TGTGCCAGCAGTTCACAGGGAAACAATCAGCCCCAGCATTTT
-,-,TRBV18,TRBJ1-2,CASSPGSVRAYGYTF,TGTGCCAGCTCACCGGGTTCAGTAAGAGCCTATGGCTACACCTTC
-,many,TRBV12-3/TRBV12-4,TRBJ2-3,CASSRTTDTQYF,TGTGCCAGCAGTCGGACCACAGATACGCAGTATTTT